Listed below are T cell receptor beta chains from one sample, sequenced in a study of cytomegalovirus exposure and HLA in healthy donors. Sequencing was performed with immunoSEQ multiplex PCR; in TCRdb, only in-frame clones are kept and a portion is missing. The sample consists of some 240,000 clones, more than 75% of them appearing once. Material: PBMCs. These TCRs come from a young woman in good health and CMV-seropositive. The CDR3 runs from the conserved cysteine through the conserved F or W. The D gene is left open where the match is weak. Part of the rows lack a size; the others show once, few, many or a class for expanded clones.

TRBD1 | . | TRBJ2-1 | TRBV5-1 | TGCGCCAGCAGCTTAGCCGGGACAGAGTACAATGAGCAGTTCTTC | CASSLAGTEYNEQFF
. | . | TRBJ1-1 | TRBV9 | TGTGCCAGCAGCCCCCATCGGGAGCAAATGAACACTGAAGCTTTCTTT | CASSPHREQMNTEAFF
. | . | TRBJ2-7 | TRBV5-6 | TGTGCCAGCAGCTTGGTTTCCAGGGTGCTCGAGCAGTACTTC | CASSLVSRVLEQYF
. | . | TRBJ2-2 | TRBV7-2 | TGTGCCAGCAGCTTTATCACCGGGGAGCTGTTTTTT | CASSFITGELFF
. | . | TRBJ1-3 | TRBV7-9 | TGTGCCGGAGTCAGGGGCGGCTCTGGAAACACCATATATTTT | CAGVRGGSGNTIYF
TRBD2 | . | TRBJ2-3 | TRBV19 | TGTGCCAGTAGTATAGCCGGGACTAGCGGGGGGACCCCGTATACGCAGTATTTT | CASSIAGTSGGTPYTQYF
TRBD1 | . | TRBJ2-7 | TRBV5-1 | TGCGCCAGCAGCAGGGACAGCTACGAGCAGTACTTC | CASSRDSYEQYF
. | once | TRBJ2-3 | TRBV27 | TGTGCCAGCAGTCCCACCCCCGAGGTGAGCTACACAGATACGCAGTATTTT | CASSPTPEVSYTDTQYF
. | . | TRBJ2-7 | TRBV9 | TGTGCCAGCAGCGTTACAGGAGAATACGAGCAGTACTTC | CASSVTGEYEQYF
. | few | TRBJ1-2 | TRBV28 | TGTGCCAGCAGTTTATACGGGGGCTACACCTTC | CASSLYGGYTF
TRBD2 | . | TRBJ2-1 | TRBV6-5 | TGTGCCAGCAGTAGACTAGCGGGAGGTCACAATGAGCAGTTCTTC | CASSRLAGGHNEQFF
TRBD1 | . | TRBJ2-7 | TRBV5-1 | TGCGCCAGCAGCTTGGGGGGGACAGGCGAGCAGTACTTC | CASSLGGTGEQYF
TRBD2 | . | TRBJ2-5 | TRBV7-2 | TGTGCCAGCAGCCTAAGGCTAGCGGGACTTGAGACCCAGTACTTC | CASSLRLAGLETQYF
TRBD1 | . | TRBJ2-1 | TRBV2 | TGTGCCGGCAGACAGGGGACGTACAATGAGCAGTTCTTC | CAGRQGTYNEQFF
. | . | TRBJ2-7 | TRBV5-1 | TGCGCCAGCAGCTCCCCTAGTGTGGAGGAGCAGTACTTC | CASSSPSVEEQYF
TRBD2 | . | TRBJ2-7 | TRBV7-2 | TGTGCCAGCAGCTTAAGGCGGGAGGGACCCTCCTACGAGCAGTACTTC | CASSLRREGPSYEQYF
. | . | TRBJ1-1 | TRBV5-1 | TGCGCCAGCAGCTTACCCCGGGAGTCCACTGAAGCTTTCTTT | CASSLPRESTEAFF